This TCR beta chain was identified during a study of T-cell reconstitution after alpha-beta-depleted transplantation in children. Trimming cost V 2 bases and J 7 bases, with 9 bases left between them. Germline CDR1 MNHEY, CDR2 SMNVEV (reference sequence). The CDR3 loop spans 13 amino acids. This clonotype appeared many times. During its preparation, the TCRbeta library received unique molecular identifiers. TCRdb passed the PCR reads through MiXCR, listing each CDR3 protein once. The table has approximately 85,000 distinct CDR3 sequences, around a sixth seen once. This clonotype was sampled from a male patient between 2 and 15 years old who had a stem cell transplant for acute lymphoblastic leukemia, so the T cells may come from the graft donor. The V call is TRBV27, the J call TRBJ1-5; no clear D gene. Sequencing was performed on PBMCs, mostly from graft donor cells, taken 180 days after TCRalphabeta/CD19-depleted stem cell transplant. CDR3 residues: CASSLAGGQPQHF. CDR3 DNA sequence: TGTGCCAGCAGTTTAGCGGGTGGGCAGCCCCAGCATTTT.